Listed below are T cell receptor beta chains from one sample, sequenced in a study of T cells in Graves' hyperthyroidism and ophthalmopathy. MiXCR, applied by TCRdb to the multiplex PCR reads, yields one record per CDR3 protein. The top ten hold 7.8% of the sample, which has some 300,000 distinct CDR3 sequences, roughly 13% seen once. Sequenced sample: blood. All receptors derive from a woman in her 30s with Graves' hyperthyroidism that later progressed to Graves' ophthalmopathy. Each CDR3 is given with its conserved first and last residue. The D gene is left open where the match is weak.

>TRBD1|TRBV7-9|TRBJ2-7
CASSFPGQGGEYEQYF
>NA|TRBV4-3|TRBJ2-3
CASSLNVDAFEKYF
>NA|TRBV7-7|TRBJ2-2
CASSSSGTGVTGELFF
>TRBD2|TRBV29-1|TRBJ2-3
CSVEDLKREGTGTSGIWADTQYF
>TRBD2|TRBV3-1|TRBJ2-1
CASSQALLLAGSYNEQFF
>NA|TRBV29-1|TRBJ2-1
CSGDGWNGDEQFF
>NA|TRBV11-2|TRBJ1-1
CASSLGGLGPNTEAFF
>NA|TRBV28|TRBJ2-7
CASTPGPYSYEQYF
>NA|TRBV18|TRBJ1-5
CASSPPGTGRIQPQHF
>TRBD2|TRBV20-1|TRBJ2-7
CSAYPGLVPDEQYF
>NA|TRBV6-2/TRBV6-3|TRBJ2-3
CASSYVTDTDTQYF
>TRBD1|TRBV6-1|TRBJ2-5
CASSPGGTGSVGETQYF
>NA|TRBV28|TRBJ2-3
CASNSLPSAGTDTQYF
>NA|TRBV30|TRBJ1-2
CAWTLVVWDGYTF
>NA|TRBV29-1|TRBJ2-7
CSVVSGDFSYEQYF
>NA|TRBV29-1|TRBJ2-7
CSVEVAGRAQEEQYF
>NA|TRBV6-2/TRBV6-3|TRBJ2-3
CATGTSTDTQYF
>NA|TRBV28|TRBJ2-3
CASGLIGSTDTQYF